Presented here are 17 T cell receptor beta chains from one specimen sequenced in a study of chemoradiotherapy in HPV16-positive cancers. The method was immunoSEQ multiplex PCR; TCRdb's version includes in-frame clones alone and lacks a portion of them. The sample carries several thousand clones, 70% to 80% recorded once. The input for sequencing was tumor tissue, taken from a patient who underwent chemoradiotherapy. The receptors stem from a human donor with HPV-associated anogenital cancer.

The genes are TRBV19 and TRBJ1-5; maybe TRBD1 (6 bases). The CDR3 spans 16 residues. Germline loops: CDR1 LNHDA, CDR2 SQIVND (reference sequence). Trimming removed 7 bases from V and 7 bases from J, with 23 bases in between. CDR3 loop: CASTYSSSGARQPQHF. The DNA of the CDR3 is TGTGCCAGTACTTATAGTTCTTCGGGGGCCAGGCAGCCCCAGCATTTT. The entire variable domain, with the rest obtained from reference TRBV19 and TRBJ1-5, is as follows: DGGITQSPKYLFRKEGQNVTLSCEQNLNHDAMYWYRQDPGQGLRLIYYSQIVNDFQKGDIAEGYSVSREKKESFPLTVTSAQKNPTAFYLCASTYSSSGARQPQHFGDGTRLSIL.

This clone was observed a few times. The chain links TRBV5-1 to TRBJ1-2; D is ambiguous. Germline assignment: CDR1 SGHRS and CDR2 YFSETQ. With 5 bases removed from V and 0 bases from J, the gap between germline ends came to 8 bases. There are 13 residues in the CDR3. The CDR3, as DNA: TGCGCCAGCAGAGTCGGAACTAACTATGGCTACACCTTC. Translating gives CASRVGTNYGYTF.

This rearrangement joins TRBV6-5 to TRBJ2-5, with D possibly called TRBD1 or TRBD2 (5 bases each). CDR3 length: 13 residues. Trimming removed 7 bases from V and 2 bases from J, with 11 bases in between. From germline, CDR1 is MNHEY and CDR2 SVGAGI. The CDR3 nucleotides read TGTGCCAGCACCGGGACCTCGCAAGAGACCCAGTACTTC. This sequence encodes CASTGTSQETQYF.

V and J are TRBV28 and TRBJ1-2; no clear D. Looked up from germline, CDR1 is MDHEN and CDR2 is SYDVKM. The CDR3 is 13 amino acids. V lost 6 bases and J lost 8, with 16 bases in between. In DNA, the CDR3 is TGTGCCAGCAGACCCCCCGGACTGTTGGGCTACACCTTC. Protein: CASRPPGLLGYTF.

The chain uses TRBV19 and TRBJ2-5; TRBD1 agrees at 7 bases. Per germline, CDR1 LNHDA and CDR2 SQIVND (reference sequence). The CDR3 has 14 residues. Trimming cost V 4 bases and J 3 bases; bases outside gene matches: 5. The CDR3 here is CASSTRQGEETQYF. CDR3 DNA: TGTGCCAGTAGTACTCGACAGGGCGAAGAGACCCAGTACTTC. The whole variable domain, remainder taken from reference TRBV19 and TRBJ2-5, is DGGITQSPKYLFRKEGQNVTLSCEQNLNHDAMYWYRQDPGQGLRLIYYSQIVNDFQKGDIAEGYSVSREKKESFPLTVTSAQKNPTAFYLCASSTRQGEETQYFGPGTRLLVL.

A note on this clone: Other nucleotide sequences from this sample produce the same CDR3. The chain links TRBV28 to TRBJ2-3, with D maybe TRBD1 (5 bases). The V end was cut by 2 bases, the J end by 2 bases, with 8 bases between. Germline values: CDR1 MDHEN, CDR2 SYDVKM. This CDR3 region has 14 residues. CDR3 amino acids: CASSLTGSTDTQYF. Written as DNA, the CDR3 is TGTGCCAGCAGTTTAACAGGATCCACAGATACGCAGTATTTT.

J is TRBJ2-7 and V is TRBV6-1; D call uncertain. This CDR3 is built from 15 residues. Trimming took 0 bases from V and 4 from J, leaving 13 bases between them. Per the germline V gene, CDR1 is MNHNS and CDR2 is SASEGT. The CDR3: CASSEAPTVLYEQYF. The CDR3 DNA is TGTGCCAGCAGTGAAGCGCCAACGGTTCTGTACGAGCAGTACTTC.

The chain employs TRBV11-2 and TRBJ1-1; TRBD1 agrees at 8 bases. Germline V CDR1 and CDR2: SGHAT, FQNNGV. The V gene end was trimmed by 5 bases and the J gene end by 0 bases; junction bases not matched to a gene: 8. The CDR3 is 16 amino acids. CDR3 region: CASSPTDRAMNTEAFF. The CDR3 DNA reads as TGTGCCAGCAGCCCTACGGACAGGGCAATGAACACTGAAGCTTTCTTT.

The rearrangement joins TRBV6-5 to TRBJ2-1; 7 positions match TRBD2. The CDR3 is 16 amino acids. The germline gives CDR1 MNHEY, CDR2 SVGAGI. With 2 bases clipped from V and 0 bases from J, the junction kept 4 bases outside the gene matches. CDR3 DNA sequence: TGTGCCAGCAGTTACGCGACTAGCTACTCCTACAATGAGCAGTTCTTC. Translation: CASSYATSYSYNEQFF.

The V and J genes are TRBV5-8 and TRBJ1-2, with TRBD1 identical over 9 bases. The junction had 11 bases not matched to a gene; V was cut back by 4 bases and J by 4 bases. The CDR3 runs to 16 residues. CDR1 SGHTS and CDR2 YDEGEE come from the germline V gene. CDR3: CASSPGTGRYGYGYTF. CDR3 sequence (DNA): TGTGCCAGCAGCCCAGGGACAGGGAGGTACGGCTATGGCTACACCTTC.

Only one count was recorded for this clone. V and J are TRBV5-5 and TRBJ2-1; 12 bases are a match to TRBD2. The CDR3 has 16 amino acids. With V trimmed by 1 base and J by 5 bases, 4 bases remained unmatched. CDR1 is SGHKS, CDR2 YYEKEE, per germline (reference sequence). CDR3 nucleotide sequence: TGTGCCAGCAGCTTGCCTAGCGGGGGGGCCCACAATGAGCAGTTCTTC. Amino acid sequence: CASSLPSGGAHNEQFF.

This chain connects TRBV6-1 to TRBJ2-7; D call uncertain. CDR1 is MNHNS, CDR2 SASEGT, per germline. The V end was cut by 1 base, the J end by 2 bases, with 6 bases between. This CDR3 spans 13 amino acids. This CDR3 is CASSEGFAYEQYF. CDR3 in DNA: TGTGCCAGCAGTGAAGGGTTCGCCTACGAGCAGTACTTC.

The chain recombines TRBV19 with TRBJ2-6; either TRBD1 or TRBD2 may fit D (7 bases each). V was trimmed by 3 bases and J by 11 bases, leaving 14 bases between them. Germline V gene data show CDR1 as LNHDA and CDR2 as SQIVND (reference sequence). The CDR3 runs 14 residues. Written as DNA, the CDR3 is TGTGCCAGTAGTATGAGCGGGACAGTGGACGTCCTGACTTTC. As protein: CASSMSGTVDVLTF.

This clone occurred a few times. The V and J genes are TRBV5-1 and TRBJ2-7, with TRBD1 matching 11 bases. The CDR3 loop spans 14 amino acids. The J segment lost 2 bases and the V segment lost 3 bases, leaving 1 base of the junction unmatched. Germline values: CDR1 SGHRS, CDR2 YFSETQ. For the CDR3, the DNA is TGCGCCAGCAGCTGGGGACAGGGGGCCTACGAGCAGTACTTC. Its protein product is CASSWGQGAYEQYF. The full variable domain, with the rest looked up from reference TRBV5-1 and TRBJ2-7, is KAGVTQTPRYLIKTRGQQVTLSCSPISGHRSVSWYQQTPGQGLQFLFEYFSETQRNKGNFPGRFSGRQFSNSRSEMNVSTLELGDSALYLCASSWGQGAYEQYFGPGTRLTVT.

This clone was observed a handful of times. V gene TRBV29-1 combines with J gene TRBJ2-7; a weak D match, TRBD1 (5 bases). This CDR3 has 12 amino acids. CDR1 SQVTM and CDR2 ANQGSEA come from the germline V gene. V dropped 4 bases and J dropped 2 bases, with 9 bases sitting between them. Here the CDR3 reads CSVGAGTYEQYF. The CDR3 DNA reads TGCAGCGTTGGGGCAGGGACCTACGAGCAGTACTTC.

V usage is TRBV27 and J usage is TRBJ2-1; 9 bases line up with TRBD2. Trimming cost V 7 bases and J 4 bases; bases outside gene matches: 8. The CDR3 length is 15 residues. Germline V gives CDR1 MNHEY, CDR2 SMNVEV (reference sequence). The CDR3 region is CASTAGGPSYNEQFF. DNA for the CDR3: TGTGCCAGCACAGCGGGGGGACCCTCTTACAATGAGCAGTTCTTC.

V gene TRBV30 combines with J gene TRBJ2-3; D might be TRBD1 (5 bases). The germline gives CDR1 GTSNPN, CDR2 SVGIG (reference sequence). Trimming took off 4 bases at V and 2 bases at J, with 13 bases between the two ends. CDR3 size: 14 residues. The CDR3 DNA is TGTGCCTGGACAGACAGCTCAAACACAGATACGCAGTATTTT. Protein: CAWTDSSNTDTQYF.